Only one count was recorded for the clone carrying this T cell receptor (beta chain). V was trimmed by 5 bases and J by 9 bases, leaving 11 bases between them. CDR1 is SGHAT and CDR2 is FQDESV in the germline V gene (reference sequence). The CDR3 spans 12 residues. The source of the sample is a study of blood T cell repertoires in COVID-19. Study summary: The United States, Italy and Spain were the sources of the acute and convalescent COVID-19 samples. Sample material is recorded as cDNA or gDNA derived from T cells, B-cell-depleted T cells, or PBMCs.

Source study methods: From reference gene primer amplification, estimates of nucleated cell counts were derived. Profiling relied on immunoSEQ multiplex PCR, and the TCRdb table lists in-frame clones only, not all of them. That table is the source of V, J and clone size, and D and trimming were worked out from the DNA. The table has 150,000 to 200,000 clones, around 87% seen once. Sequenced input: peripheral blood. This chain joins TRBV11-1 and TRBJ2-1, with D perhaps matching TRBD2 (6 bases). The clonotype originates from a man aged 18 to 29 with active or convalescent COVID-19. For the CDR3, the DNA is TGTGCCAGCAGCCTGACTAGGGCTGAGCAGTTCTTC. This encodes CASSLTRAEQFF.